The 15 T cell receptor beta chains given below trace back to one sample, sequenced in a study of blood T cell repertoires in COVID-19 (TCRdb year 2020). The library was built by means of the immunoSEQ multiplex PCR assay. Held by TCRdb, this immuneACCESS table contains in-frame sequences only and omits some clones. Under half of the omission traces to an unresolved V gene where checked; the cause of the rest is unknown. The sample table lists roughly 120,000 clones, 90% of them with a count of one. 3% to 4% of the sample rests with the top ten. Sequenced material: peripheral blood. These receptors were collected from a man aged 45-65 years with active COVID-19.

V and J are TRBV18 and TRBJ2-5, with 9 bases fitting TRBD2. The germline CDR1 and CDR2 sequences are KGHSH and LQKENI. The CDR3 covers 16 residues. J gave up 2 bases and V 3 bases, and 7 bases lay outside the gene matches. The CDR3 loop reads CASSPIAGEKQETQYF. The CDR3 DNA reads as TGTGCCAGCTCACCGATAGCGGGGGAGAAACAAGAGACCCAGTACTTC.

This clone was recorded only once. This sequence joins TRBV7-6 and TRBJ2-1; D perhaps matches TRBD2 (6 bases). CDR1 SGHVS and CDR2 FNYEAQ come from the germline V gene. The V and J ends lost 5 bases and 11 bases respectively, with 13 bases between them. The CDR3 loop spans 12 amino acids. CDR3 DNA sequence: TGTGCCAGCAGCGACGGGACTCCGAAGCAGTTCTTC. It specifies CASSDGTPKQFF. The full variable domain, with the rest looked up from reference TRBV7-6 and TRBJ2-1, is GAGVSQSPRYKVTKRGQDVALRCDPISGHVSLYWYRQALGQGPEFLTYFNYEAQQDKSGLPNDRFSAERPEGSISTLTIQRTEQRDSAMYRCASSDGTPKQFFGPGTRLTVL.

The chain links TRBV6-5 to TRBJ2-7; 12 nucleotides line up with TRBD2. The V gene end was trimmed by 6 bases and the J gene end by 2 bases; junction bases not matched to a gene: 5. Germline V lookup: CDR1 MNHEY, CDR2 SVGAGI. This CDR3 region has 15 residues. For the CDR3, the DNA is TGTGCCAGCAGCCAGACTAGCGGGAGCACCTACGAGCAGTACGTC. This translates into CASSQTSGSTYEQYV.

This chain uses TRBV27 with TRBJ1-2; D is perhaps TRBD1 (5 bases). V gave up 5 bases and J gave up 7 bases, with 11 bases separating them. Germline CDR1 is MNHEY and CDR2 is SMNVEV (reference sequence). The CDR3 length is 12 residues. The CDR3 sequence: CASSPVGGGYTF. CDR3 nucleotide sequence: TGTGCCAGCAGTCCGGTGGGGGGTGGCTACACCTTC.

V usage is TRBV5-1 and J usage is TRBJ1-4; 8 bases line up with TRBD1. With 4 bases clipped from V and 5 bases from J, the junction kept 4 bases outside the gene matches. Germline V gene sequence: CDR1 SGHRS, CDR2 YFSETQ. The CDR3 contains 14 residues. In DNA form, the CDR3 reads TGCGCCAGCAGCCCAGGACAGGGAAATGAAAAACTGTTTTTT. This gives the protein CASSPGQGNEKLFF.

CDR3 loop: CASSLASRQGPEAFF. As DNA, the CDR3 is TGTGCCAGCAGCTTGGCTTCAAGACAGGGCCCTGAAGCTTTCTTT. V gene TRBV5-4 combines with J gene TRBJ1-1, with 7 positions matching TRBD1. Per the germline V gene, CDR1 is SGHNT and CDR2 is YYREEE (reference sequence). CDR3 length: 15 residues. Trimming removed 0 bases from V and 6 bases from J; junction bases left unmatched: 8.

V gene TRBV6-1 combines with J gene TRBJ1-4; TRBD1 might be the D (6 bases). Trimming stripped 2 bases from V and 7 bases from J, with 11 bases between. Germline CDR1 is MNHNS and CDR2 is SASEGT. The CDR3 runs 14 residues. The CDR3, as DNA: TGTGCCAGCAGTGAAAGGGGGTCGCTTGAAAAACTGTTTTTT. This codes for CASSERGSLEKLFF.

The genes are TRBV2 and TRBJ1-5; maybe TRBD1 (5 bases). The germline V and J ends were trimmed by 3 bases and 0 bases, with 9 bases remaining between them. Germline V gene data show CDR1 as SNHLY and CDR2 as FYNNEI. The CDR3 spans 15 residues. CDR3 amino acids: CASSDREGSNQPQHF. The CDR3 DNA follows: TGTGCCAGCAGTGACAGGGAGGGTAGCAATCAGCCCCAGCATTTT.

V is TRBV9 and J is TRBJ1-1; TRBD1 matches at 7 bases. This CDR3 has 15 amino acids. V was clipped by 3 bases and J by 0 bases; unmatched bases: 5. Germline V gene sequence: CDR1 SGDLS, CDR2 YYNGEE. The CDR3 DNA is TGTGCCAGCAGCGCCAGACAGGGAATGAACACTGAAGCTTTCTTT. Translating gives CASSARQGMNTEAFF.

The V call is TRBV10-3, the J call TRBJ1-1, with D perhaps matching TRBD1 (5 bases). Germline lookup yields CDR1 ENHRY and CDR2 SYGVKD. Trimming left V 6 bases short and J 8 bases short, with 16 bases between. This CDR3 has 13 amino acids. CDR3 in DNA: TGTGCCATCAGGACAATCGGCGGGGGGGAAGCTTTCTTT. This encodes CAIRTIGGGEAFF.

As DNA, the CDR3 is TGTGCCAGCAGGCGGACAGGGGACACCGGGGAGCTGTTTTTT. It specifies CASRRTGDTGELFF. The J gene is TRBJ2-2, the V gene TRBV6-4; 9 bases line up with TRBD1. CDR3 length: 14 amino acids. Germline CDR1 is MRHNA and CDR2 is SNTAGT. The J segment lost 3 bases and the V segment lost 6 bases, leaving 2 bases of the junction unmatched.

In its sample, this clone was seen once. This chain connects TRBV9 to TRBJ1-1; TRBD1 might be the D (5 bases). This CDR3 has 12 residues. V was cut by 2 bases and J by 7 bases, with 9 bases left in between. Germline V CDR1 and CDR2: SGDLS, YYNGEE. CDR3 coding DNA: TGTGCCAGCAGCGTCCCCGGGGGTGAAGCTTTCTTT. It encodes CASSVPGGEAFF.

This chain uses TRBV19 with TRBJ2-1; D might be TRBD2 (6 bases). V was clipped by 6 bases and J by 2 bases, with 20 bases between them. Germline-derived CDR1 and CDR2 are LNHDA and SQIVND (reference sequence). There are 17 residues in the CDR3. CDR3 DNA sequence: TGTGCCAGTAGACCCAAGGGCTTAGCGGCTACCTACAATGAGCAGTTCTTC. Protein: CASRPKGLAATYNEQFF.

The J gene is TRBJ2-5, the V gene TRBV2; 9 nucleotides match TRBD2. CDR3 length equals 16 residues. CDR1 and CDR2 from the germline V gene are SNHLY and FYNNEI. The V segment lost 1 base and the J segment 2 bases; nucleotides outside the gene matches: 5. CDR3 protein: CASSEGLAGSQETQYF. The DNA of the CDR3 is TGTGCCAGCAGTGAAGGGCTAGCGGGAAGTCAAGAGACCCAGTACTTC.

The rearrangement joins TRBV18 to TRBJ1-2; the D gene is possibly TRBD1 (5 bases). The CDR3 contains 15 residues. Germline V lookup: CDR1 KGHSH, CDR2 LQKENI. The V gene lost 0 bases and the J gene lost 4 bases, with 12 bases spanning the gap. CDR3 protein: CASSPPRGLGYGYTF. The CDR3, as DNA: TGTGCCAGCTCACCACCTAGGGGCCTGGGCTATGGCTACACCTTC.